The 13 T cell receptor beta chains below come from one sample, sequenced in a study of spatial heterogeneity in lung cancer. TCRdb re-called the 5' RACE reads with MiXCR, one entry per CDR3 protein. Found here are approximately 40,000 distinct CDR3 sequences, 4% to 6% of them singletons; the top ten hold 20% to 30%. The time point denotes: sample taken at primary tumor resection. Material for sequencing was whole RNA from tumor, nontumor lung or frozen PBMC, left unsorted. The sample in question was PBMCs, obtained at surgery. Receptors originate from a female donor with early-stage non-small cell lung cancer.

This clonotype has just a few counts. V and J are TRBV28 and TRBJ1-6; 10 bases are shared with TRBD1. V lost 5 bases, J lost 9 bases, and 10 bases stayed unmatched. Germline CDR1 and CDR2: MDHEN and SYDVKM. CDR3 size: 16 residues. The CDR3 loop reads CASSPMTGGVGSPLHF. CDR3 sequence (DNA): TGTGCCAGCAGTCCCATGACAGGGGGCGTCGGTTCACCCCTCCACTTT.

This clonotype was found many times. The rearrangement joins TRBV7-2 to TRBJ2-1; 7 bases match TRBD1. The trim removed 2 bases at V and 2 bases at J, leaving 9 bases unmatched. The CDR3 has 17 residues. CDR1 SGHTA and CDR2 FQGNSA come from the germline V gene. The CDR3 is CASSLFRRQGPYNEQFF. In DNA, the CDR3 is TGTGCCAGCAGCTTATTTCGCCGACAGGGACCCTACAATGAGCAGTTCTTC.

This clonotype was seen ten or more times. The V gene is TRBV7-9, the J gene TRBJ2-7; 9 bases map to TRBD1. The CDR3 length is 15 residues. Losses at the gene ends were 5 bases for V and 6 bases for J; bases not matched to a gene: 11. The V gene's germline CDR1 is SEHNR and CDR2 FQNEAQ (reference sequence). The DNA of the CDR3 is TGTGCCAGCAGCCTTACAGGGGGCGAGGTCCGCGAGCAGTACTTC. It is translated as CASSLTGGEVREQYF.

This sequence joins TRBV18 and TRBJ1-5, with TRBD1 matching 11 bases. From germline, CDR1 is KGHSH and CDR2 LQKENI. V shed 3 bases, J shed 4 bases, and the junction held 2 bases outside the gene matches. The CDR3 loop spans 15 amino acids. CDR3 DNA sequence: TGTGCCAGCTCACCTGGGACAGGGGGGAATCAGCCCCAGCATTTT. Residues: CASSPGTGGNQPQHF.

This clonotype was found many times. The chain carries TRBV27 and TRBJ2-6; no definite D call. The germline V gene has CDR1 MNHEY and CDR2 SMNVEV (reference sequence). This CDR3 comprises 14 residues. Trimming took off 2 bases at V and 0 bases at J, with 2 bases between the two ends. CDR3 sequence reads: CASSLTSGANVLTF. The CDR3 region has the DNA TGTGCCAGCAGTTTAACCTCTGGGGCCAACGTCCTGACTTTC. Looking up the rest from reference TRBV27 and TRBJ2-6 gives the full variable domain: EAQVTQNPRYLITVTGKKLTVTCSQNMNHEYMSWYRQDPGLGLRQIYYSMNVEVTDKGDVPEGYKVSRKEKRNFPLILESPSPNQTSLYFCASSLTSGANVLTFGAGSRLTVL.

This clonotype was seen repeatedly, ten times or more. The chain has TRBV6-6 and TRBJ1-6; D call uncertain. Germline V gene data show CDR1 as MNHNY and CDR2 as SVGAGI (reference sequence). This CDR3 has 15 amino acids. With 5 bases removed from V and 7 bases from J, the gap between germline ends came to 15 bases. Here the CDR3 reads CASSRSPEANSPLHF. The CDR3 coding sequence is TGTGCCAGCAGTAGATCCCCGGAAGCCAATTCACCCCTCCACTTT.

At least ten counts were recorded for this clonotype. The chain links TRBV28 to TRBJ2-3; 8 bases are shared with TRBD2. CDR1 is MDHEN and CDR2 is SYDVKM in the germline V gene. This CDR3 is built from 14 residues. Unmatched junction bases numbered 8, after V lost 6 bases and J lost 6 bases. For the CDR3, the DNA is TGTGCCAGCAGGGGGGGACTAGGGGCGGATACGCAGTATTTT. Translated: CASRGGLGADTQYF.

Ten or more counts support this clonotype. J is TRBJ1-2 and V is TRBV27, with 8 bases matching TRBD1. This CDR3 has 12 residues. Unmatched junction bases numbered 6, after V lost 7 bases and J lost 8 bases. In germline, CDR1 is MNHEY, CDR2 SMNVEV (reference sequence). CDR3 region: CASTKDRVGYTF. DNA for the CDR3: TGTGCCAGCACCAAGGACAGGGTGGGCTACACCTTC.

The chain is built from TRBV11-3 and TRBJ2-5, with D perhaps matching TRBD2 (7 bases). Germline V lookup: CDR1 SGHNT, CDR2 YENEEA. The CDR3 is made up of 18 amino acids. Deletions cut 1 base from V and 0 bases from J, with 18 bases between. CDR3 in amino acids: CASSLGSRAGANQETQYF. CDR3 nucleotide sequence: TGTGCCAGCAGCTTAGGCAGTCGGGCGGGGGCCAACCAAGAGACCCAGTACTTC.

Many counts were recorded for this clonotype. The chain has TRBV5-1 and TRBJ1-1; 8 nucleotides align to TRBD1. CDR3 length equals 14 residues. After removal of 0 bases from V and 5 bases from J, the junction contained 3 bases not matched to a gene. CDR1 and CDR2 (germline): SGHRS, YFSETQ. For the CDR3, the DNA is TGCGCCAGCAGCTTGGTACAGGGGGAGACTGAAGCTTTCTTT. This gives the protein CASSLVQGETEAFF.

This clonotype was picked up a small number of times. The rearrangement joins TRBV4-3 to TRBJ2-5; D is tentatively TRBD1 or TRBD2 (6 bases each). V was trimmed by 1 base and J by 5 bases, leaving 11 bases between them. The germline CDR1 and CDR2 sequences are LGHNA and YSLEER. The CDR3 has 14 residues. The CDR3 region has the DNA TGCGCCAGCAGCCAAGTGGGGGGCCTCGAGACCCAGTACTTC. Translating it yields CASSQVGGLETQYF.

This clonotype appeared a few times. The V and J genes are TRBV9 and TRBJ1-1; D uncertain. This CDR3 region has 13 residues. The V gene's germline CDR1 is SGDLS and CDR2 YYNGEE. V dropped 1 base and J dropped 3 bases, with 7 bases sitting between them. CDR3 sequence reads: CASSVKVDTEAFF. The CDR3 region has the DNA TGTGCCAGCAGCGTAAAGGTCGACACTGAAGCTTTCTTT.

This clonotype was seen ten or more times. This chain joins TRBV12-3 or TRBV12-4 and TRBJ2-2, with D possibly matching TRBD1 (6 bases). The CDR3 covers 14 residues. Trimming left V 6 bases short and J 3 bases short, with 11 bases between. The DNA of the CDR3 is TGTGCCAGCAGCTACAACAGGGACACCGGGGAGCTGTTTTTT. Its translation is CASSYNRDTGELFF.